This T cell receptor (beta chain) was sequenced during a study of OX40 agonist ivuxolimab in advanced cancers. On the study more broadly: Cohort: 65% to 90% men, mean age around 61, aged about 20 to 90. Partial responses were recorded for three patients, including one with hepatocellular carcinoma and two with cutaneous melanoma. General observations from the study: Among the nonresponders, some also had low normalized T-cell clonal expansion.

The data were produced by immunoSEQ multiplex PCR, yet TCRdb's version contains in-frame clones alone and is incomplete. The table lists some 64,000 clones, approximately 80% of them singletons. As regards this clone: Antigen specificity is unknown.

V shed 1 base and J 6 bases; nucleotides not matched to a gene: 10. The V gene's germline CDR1 is SGHTA and CDR2 FQGNSA. CDR3 length: 16 residues. The chain carries TRBV7-2 and TRBJ2-3; 7 positions match TRBD2. This clonotype was obtained from an adult with an advanced solid tumor such as melanoma, head and neck, liver or kidney cancer. The input for sequencing was CD4+ or CD8+ T cells sorted from blood, taken in a trial of the OX40 agonist ivuxolimab. As DNA, the CDR3 is TGTGCCAGCAGCTTAGTGGGGCTAGCGGATTACGATACGCAGTATTTT. It codes for CASSLVGLADYDTQYF.